This T cell receptor beta chain was found in a study of OX40 agonist ivuxolimab in advanced cancers. Study background: From about 23 to 85 years was the age range, with a mean of around 54 years, and around 83% were male. Allowance was made for prior anti-PD-1, anti-PD-L1 or anti-CTLA-4 therapy, and roughly 40% had some. Study observations and caveats: CD4+ T cells averaged fewer expanded clones than CD8+ T cells.

As for this clone: Its antigen is as yet unknown.

Profiling relied on immunoSEQ multiplex PCR, and the TCRdb table lists in-frame clones only, not all of them. The sample lists about 32,000 clones; roughly 87% were seen once. CDR3 length equals 15 residues. The V segment lost 5 bases and the J segment 6 bases; nucleotides outside the gene matches: 7. The germline CDR1 and CDR2 sequences are SGHTA and FQGNSA. The V gene is TRBV7-2, the J gene TRBJ2-2; TRBD2 agrees at 9 bases. Material: CD4+ or CD8+ T cells sorted from blood, obtained in a trial of the OX40 agonist ivuxolimab. The TCR was taken from an adult with an advanced solid tumor such as melanoma, head and neck, liver or kidney cancer. The CDR3 DNA reads TGTGCCAGCAGCGCGGGACTAGCCCCGGCCGGGGAGCTGTTTTTT. Residues: CASSAGLAPAGELFF.